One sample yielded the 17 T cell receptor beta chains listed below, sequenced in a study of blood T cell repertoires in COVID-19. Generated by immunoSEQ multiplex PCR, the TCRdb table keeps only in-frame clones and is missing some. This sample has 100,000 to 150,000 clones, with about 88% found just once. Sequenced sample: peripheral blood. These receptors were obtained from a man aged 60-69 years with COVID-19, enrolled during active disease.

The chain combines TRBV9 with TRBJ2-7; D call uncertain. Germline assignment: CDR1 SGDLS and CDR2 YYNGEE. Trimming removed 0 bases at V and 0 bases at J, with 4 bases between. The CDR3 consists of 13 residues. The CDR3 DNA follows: TGTGCCAGCAGCGTAGGGAGCTCCTACGAGCAGTACTTC. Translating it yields CASSVGSSYEQYF.

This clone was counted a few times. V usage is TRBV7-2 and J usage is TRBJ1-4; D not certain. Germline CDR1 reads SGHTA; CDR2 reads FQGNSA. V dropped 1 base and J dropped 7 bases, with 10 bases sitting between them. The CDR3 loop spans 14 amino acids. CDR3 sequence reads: CASSLEMRAEKLFF. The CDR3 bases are TGTGCCAGCAGCTTAGAAATGAGGGCTGAAAAACTGTTTTTT.

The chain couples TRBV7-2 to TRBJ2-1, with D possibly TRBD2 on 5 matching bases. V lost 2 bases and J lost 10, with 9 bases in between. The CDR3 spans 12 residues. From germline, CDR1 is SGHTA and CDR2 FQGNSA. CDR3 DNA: TGTGCCAGCAGCTTAACTAGAACGGAGCAGTTCTTC. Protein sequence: CASSLTRTEQFF.

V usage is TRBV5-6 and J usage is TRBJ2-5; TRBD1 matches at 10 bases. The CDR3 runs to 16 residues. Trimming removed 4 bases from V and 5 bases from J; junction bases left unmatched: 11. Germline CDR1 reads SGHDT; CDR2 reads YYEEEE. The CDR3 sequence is CASSLPGQGNGETQYF. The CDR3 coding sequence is TGTGCCAGCAGCCTCCCGGGACAGGGGAACGGTGAGACCCAGTACTTC.

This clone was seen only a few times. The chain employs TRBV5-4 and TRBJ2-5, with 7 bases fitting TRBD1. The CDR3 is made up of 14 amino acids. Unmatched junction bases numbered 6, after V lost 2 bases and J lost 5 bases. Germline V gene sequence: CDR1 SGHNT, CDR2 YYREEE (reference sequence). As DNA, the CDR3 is TGTGCCAGCAGCTTCGACAGGGTCCGGGAGACCCAGTACTTC. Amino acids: CASSFDRVRETQYF.

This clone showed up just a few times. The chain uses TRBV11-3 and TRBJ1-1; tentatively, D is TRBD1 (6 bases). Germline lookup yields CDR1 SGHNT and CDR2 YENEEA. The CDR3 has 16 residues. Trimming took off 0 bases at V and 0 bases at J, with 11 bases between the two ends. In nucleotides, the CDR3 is TGTGCCAGCAGCTTAGATGGGGGGGGCCTGAACACTGAAGCTTTCTTT. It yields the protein CASSLDGGGLNTEAFF. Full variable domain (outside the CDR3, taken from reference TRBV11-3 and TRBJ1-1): EAGVVQSPRYKIIEKKQPVAFWCNPISGHNTLYWYLQNLGQGPELLIRYENEEAVDDSQLPKDRFSAERLKGVDSTLKIQPAELGDSAVYLCASSLDGGGLNTEAFFGQGTRLTVV.

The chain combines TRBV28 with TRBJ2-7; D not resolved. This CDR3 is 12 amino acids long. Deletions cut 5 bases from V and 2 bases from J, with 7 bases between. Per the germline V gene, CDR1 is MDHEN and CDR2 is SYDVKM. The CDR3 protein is CASSEPPYEQYF. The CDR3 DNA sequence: TGTGCCAGCAGTGAGCCTCCCTACGAGCAGTACTTC.

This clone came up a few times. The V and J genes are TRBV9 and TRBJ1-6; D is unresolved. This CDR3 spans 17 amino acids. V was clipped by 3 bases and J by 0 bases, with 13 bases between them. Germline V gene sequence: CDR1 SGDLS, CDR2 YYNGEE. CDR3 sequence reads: CASSAEESGSYNSPLHF. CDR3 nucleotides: TGTGCCAGCAGCGCTGAAGAATCGGGCTCCTATAATTCACCCCTCCACTTT.

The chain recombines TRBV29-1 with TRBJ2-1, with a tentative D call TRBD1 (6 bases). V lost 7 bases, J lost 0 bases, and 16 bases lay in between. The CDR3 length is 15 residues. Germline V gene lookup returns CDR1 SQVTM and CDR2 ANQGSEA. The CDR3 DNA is TGCAGCGCCCCTACAGGGTCTTTCTCCTACAATGAGCAGTTCTTC. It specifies CSAPTGSFSYNEQFF.

The CDR3: CASSRPGQGEPGELFF. The CDR3 coding sequence is TGTGCCAGCAGCCGTCCCGGACAGGGTGAGCCCGGGGAGCTGTTTTTT. This rearrangement joins TRBV7-9 to TRBJ2-2; 8 bases line up with TRBD1. CDR1 and CDR2 from the germline V gene are SEHNR and FQNEAQ (reference sequence). With V trimmed by 5 bases and J by 6 bases, 11 bases remained unmatched. The CDR3 contains 16 residues.

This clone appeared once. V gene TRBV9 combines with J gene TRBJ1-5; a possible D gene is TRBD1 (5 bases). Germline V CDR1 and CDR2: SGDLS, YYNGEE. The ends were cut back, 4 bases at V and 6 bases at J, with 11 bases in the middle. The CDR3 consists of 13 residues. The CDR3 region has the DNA TGTGCCAGCAGCCCCGGGGGGGGTCAGCCCCAGCATTTT. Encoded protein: CASSPGGGQPQHF.

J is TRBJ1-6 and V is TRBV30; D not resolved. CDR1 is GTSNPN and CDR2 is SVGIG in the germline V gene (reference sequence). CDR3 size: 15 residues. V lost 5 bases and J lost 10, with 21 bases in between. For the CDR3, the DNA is TGTGCCTGGGATACGACCCTTACTAGAGACTCACCCCTCCACTTT. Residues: CAWDTTLTRDSPLHF.

DNA for the CDR3: TGTGCCAGTAGCAACAGGGGACCCGACACCGGGGAGCTGTTTTTT. It translates to CASSNRGPDTGELFF. The chain employs TRBV19 and TRBJ2-2, with TRBD1 identical over 7 bases. The CDR3 has 15 residues. Germline values: CDR1 LNHDA, CDR2 SQIVND (reference sequence). V was pared by 6 bases and J by 3 bases, with 7 bases of the junction left unmatched.

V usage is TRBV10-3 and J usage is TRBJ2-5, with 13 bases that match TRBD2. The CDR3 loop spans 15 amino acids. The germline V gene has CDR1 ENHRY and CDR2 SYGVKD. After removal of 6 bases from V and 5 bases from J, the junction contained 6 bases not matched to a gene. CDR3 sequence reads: CAIRGTSGIGETQYF. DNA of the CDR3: TGTGCCATCAGGGGGACTAGCGGGATCGGTGAGACCCAGTACTTC.

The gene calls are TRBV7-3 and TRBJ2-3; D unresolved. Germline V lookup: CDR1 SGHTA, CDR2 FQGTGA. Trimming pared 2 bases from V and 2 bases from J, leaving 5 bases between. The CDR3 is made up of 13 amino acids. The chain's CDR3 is CASSLVNTDTQYF. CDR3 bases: TGTGCCAGCAGCTTAGTAAACACAGATACGCAGTATTTT.

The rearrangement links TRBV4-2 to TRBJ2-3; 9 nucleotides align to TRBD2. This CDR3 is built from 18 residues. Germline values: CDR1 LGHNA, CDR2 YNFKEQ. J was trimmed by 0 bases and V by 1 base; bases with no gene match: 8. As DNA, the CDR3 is TGTGCCAGCAGCCAAGGTAATAGCGGGAGCGGGAGCACAGATACGCAGTATTTT. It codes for CASSQGNSGSGSTDTQYF.

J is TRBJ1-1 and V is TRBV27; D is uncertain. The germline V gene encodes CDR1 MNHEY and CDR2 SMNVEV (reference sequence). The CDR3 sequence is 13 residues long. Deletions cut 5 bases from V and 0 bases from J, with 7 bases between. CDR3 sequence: CASSMTMNTEAFF. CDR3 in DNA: TGTGCCAGCAGTATGACAATGAACACTGAAGCTTTCTTT.